Reported below is one T cell receptor beta chain. This clonotype was seen ten or more times. What antigen it recognizes has not been identified. Base qualities are not recorded, but no much larger clone differs from it by a single base. Read against the paper, the sample's treatment or condition label means: in vitro stimulation with specific CMV peptide epitopes to enrich CMV-specific T cells. The data were taken from a study of T cell repertoires in cytomegalovirus infection (dated 2019 in TCRdb). About the study as a whole: Peptide stimulations targeted recently identified HLA-C-restricted CMV epitopes, whose presentation resists viral immunomodulation, together with well-studied HLA-B-restricted epitopes. The HLA type of each donor mattered for the analysis, because public TCR beta signatures pointed to carriage of CMV infection along with the matching HLA type.

Study-wide conclusions, independent of this receptor: In the ex vivo response, HLA-C-restricted CMV-specific TCR beta clonotypes were dominant, and in two of eight donors the single most frequent clonotype came from this HLA-C-restricted group. Cumulative frequency of public TCR beta family members discriminated carriers of CMV infection plus the relevant HLA type in this cohort and an independent approximately 340-donor cohort.

Reads for this sample came from an Illumina HiSeq 1500. TCRdb applied fastp at Q25 and MiXCR to the public reads, then kept only in-frame beta chains. All rows with the same CDR3 protein become a single entry with the most common DNA and genes. The sample table shows roughly 350,000 distinct CDR3 sequences, and roughly 36% are seen once. The ten largest clones take up roughly 14% of the sample. The CDR1 and CDR2 encoded by the germline V gene are SGHTA and FQGNSA. Relative to germline, V is missing 2 bases and J is missing 2 bases, with 11 bases of the junction outside any gene match. The CDR3 starts with the cysteine, ends with the phenylalanine, and has 19 residues. The retained sequence is limited to the CDR3, 57 bases, with the frame set at the first base.

The sequences come from cultured PBMCs, collected from culture after CMV antigen stimulation. The rearranged chain carries TRBV7-2 and TRBJ2-3, with TRBD2 matching 12 junction bases. The clonotype originates from a human donor in good health (CMV status not recorded). Some clones in this sample may be carry-over from other donors' samples. Read as DNA, the sequence is TGTGCCAGCAGCTTAACAGCTAGCGGGAGGGGGTTTTCCACAGATACGCAGTATTTT. Translated, it reads CASSLTASGRGFSTDTQYF.